Below, one TCR beta chain is given with its context. The antigen is not known. Extraction of total RNA produced a minimum of 5 micrograms from each sample. The data originate from a study of blood T cells in healthy people across ages. Study-level findings and limits: Estimates drawn from one million T cells were deemed to understate diversity.

A sample-barcoded 5' primer and a J-beta primer mix were used in a second PCR of roughly 7 to 12 cycles. MiXCR, applied by TCRdb to the 5' RACE reads, yields one record per CDR3 protein. Among a few hundred thousand distinct CDR3 sequences listed, roughly a quarter were seen once. Germline-derived CDR1 and CDR2 are SQVTM and ANQGSEA. The V and J ends lost 7 bases and 1 base respectively, with 17 bases between them. The CDR3 covers 14 residues. In addition, the sample was reused for a study of T cells of mothers and their children. Per that paper: Mother-child pairs who were related displayed a slightly higher overlap than unrelated pairs, a difference that was non-significant.

V gene TRBV29-1 combines with J gene TRBJ2-7; D possibly corresponds to TRBD1 (6 bases). This TCR derives from a boy younger than 10 in good health. The sample taken for sequencing was blood. This chain's CDR3 is CSASTLDSSYEQYF. As DNA, the CDR3 is TGCAGCGCTTCCACCTTGGACAGTTCCTACGAGCAGTACTTC.